What follows is one T cell receptor beta chain and its context. The sample is drawn from a study of blood T cell repertoires in COVID-19. Study context: The study drew acute and convalescent COVID-19 samples from the United States, Italy and Spain.

Only in-frame clones appear in the TCRdb table, and some are missing; sequencing was by immunoSEQ multiplex PCR. The table records fewer than 60,000 clones, approximately 88% of them present only once. V gave up 3 bases and J gave up 1 base, with 13 bases separating them. Germline CDR1 reads SGHNT; CDR2 reads YENEEA. This CDR3 is built from 15 residues. Sequenced input: peripheral blood. This clonotype was sampled from a human donor with active COVID-19. The donor label of this sample is uncertain. V and J are TRBV11-3 and TRBJ2-7; D might be TRBD2 (5 bases). CDR3 loop: CASSFAGSASYEQYF. The CDR3 nucleotides read TGTGCCAGCAGCTTCGCGGGCAGCGCTTCCTACGAGCAGTACTTC.